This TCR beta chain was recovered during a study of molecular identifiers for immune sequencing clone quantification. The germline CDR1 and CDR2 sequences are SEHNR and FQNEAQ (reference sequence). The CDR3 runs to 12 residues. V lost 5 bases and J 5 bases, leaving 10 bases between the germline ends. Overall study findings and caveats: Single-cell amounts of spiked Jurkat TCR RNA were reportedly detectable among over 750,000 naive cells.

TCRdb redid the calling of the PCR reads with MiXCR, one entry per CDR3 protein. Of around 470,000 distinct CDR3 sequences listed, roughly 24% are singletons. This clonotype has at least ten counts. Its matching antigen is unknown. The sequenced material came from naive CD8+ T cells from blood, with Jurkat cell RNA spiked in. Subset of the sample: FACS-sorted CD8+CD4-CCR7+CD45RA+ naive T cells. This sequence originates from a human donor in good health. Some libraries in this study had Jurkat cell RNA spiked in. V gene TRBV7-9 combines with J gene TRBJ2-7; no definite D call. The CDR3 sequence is CASSVDLHEQYF. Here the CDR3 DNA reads TGTGCCAGCAGCGTAGACCTTCACGAGCAGTACTTC.